This TCR beta chain was recorded in a study of blood T cell repertoires in COVID-19 (dated by TCRdb to about 2020). With regard to the full study: Samples covering the acute and convalescent phases of COVID-19 were provided by collaborators in the United States, Italy and Spain. Sample metadata almost always included a de-identified subject ID, COVID-19 status, age in years and sex. Deeply sampled blood TCRbeta repertoires from subjects exposed to, actively infected with, or recovered from COVID-19 were included in the dataset. The material from the prospective study consisted of cDNA or gDNA derived from T cells, B-cell-depleted T cells, or PBMCs. Samples came from the ongoing ImmuneRACE study (first 160 participants) plus 1,254 subjects from 6 global collaborators. Where available, HLA class I and class II types were obtained from metadata supplied by the sample provider rather than from assay-based typing. A freely available public database, intended as a resource for researchers studying the immune response to SARS-CoV-2, is where the repertoires were released. General conclusions and limits of the study: The amount of clinical and demographic metadata varied by source and participant and was provided uncurated.

TCRbeta CDR3 regions were amplified from genomic DNA using the immunoSEQ Assay, a bias-controlled multiplex PCR. As for how the authors treated the data: Within the assay, amplification of reference gene primers was used to estimate how many nucleated cells each sample contained. To quantify the absolute abundance of each unique TCRbeta CDR3 rearrangement, sequence reads were collapsed and filtered. For each sample, productive Simpson clonality was calculated by taking the square root of Simpson's diversity index across productive rearrangements. The clones in this table, taken by TCRdb from immuneACCESS, are in-frame only. Not every clone is retained; where verified, under half of the shortfall comes from an unresolved V gene, and the cause of the rest is unknown. The V and J calls and clone size were taken over from that table, and D and trimming were inferred from the DNA. This sample holds approximately 330,000 clones; approximately 87% were observed only once. The ten largest clones capture 3.5% to 4.5% of the sample.

As to this clone: The target of this receptor is not known. No clone much larger than this one lies a single base away; base qualities are absent.

V is trimmed back by 3 bases and J by 5 bases, and the junction contains 4 bases that no gene match accounts for. Via the germline V gene (reference sequence), CDR1 is SGHNT and CDR2 YYREEE. From its cysteine to its phenylalanine, the CDR3 spans 13 amino acids. Kept here is only the CDR3 DNA, which spans 39 bases and is read in frame from base 1. The collaborating institutions used their own protocols to collect whole blood in K2EDTA tubes. Collaborator samples were shipped for TCRbeta analysis as frozen whole blood, isolated PBMCs, or DNA extracted from either sample type. This TCR came from a woman aged 50 to 60 with active or convalescent COVID-19. Sequencing was carried out using peripheral blood. This chain joins TRBV5-4 to TRBJ1-1; 7 junctional bases match TRBD1. This receptor carries the CDR3 CASSSTGWTEAFF. The sequence in DNA is TGTGCCAGCAGCTCGACAGGGTGGACTGAAGCTTTCTTT.